A single sample is the source of the 21 T cell receptor beta chains below, sequenced in a study of blood T cell repertoires in COVID-19. Using immunoSEQ multiplex PCR, the repertoire was profiled, and TCRdb retains in-frame clones only, with some absent. The sample consists of around 250,000 clones, approximately 91% of them appearing once. The material sequenced was PBMCs or T cells enriched from blood (not recorded which). The receptors derive from a human donor in a cohort exposed to, infected with or recovered from COVID-19 (not recorded which). The donor label of this sample is uncertain.

The chain combines TRBV6-1 with TRBJ1-3; D is possibly TRBD1 (5 bases). CDR1 and CDR2 from the germline V gene are MNHNS and SASEGT. The CDR3 extends over 15 amino acids. V dropped 3 bases and J dropped 4 bases, with 13 bases sitting between them. Here the CDR3 reads CASSETRVAGNTIYF. The CDR3 bases are TGTGCCAGCAGTGAGACCAGGGTAGCAGGAAACACCATATATTTT.

This clone was seen once. The V and J genes are TRBV28 and TRBJ1-5; D remains unclear. The V gene's germline CDR1 is MDHEN and CDR2 SYDVKM. The CDR3 runs 18 residues. Trimming shortened V by 5 bases and J by 3 bases, and 23 bases separated the two germline ends. Written as DNA, the CDR3 is TGTGCCAGCAGTCCCTATCAAACTAGGGTTCGGGCCAATCAGCCCCAGCATTTT. It translates to CASSPYQTRVRANQPQHF.

The CDR3 loop reads CASSGNKQGVRGYTF. The CDR3 coding sequence is TGCGCCAGCAGCGGAAACAAACAGGGAGTTCGTGGCTACACCTTC. The gene calls are TRBV4-1 and TRBJ1-2; maybe TRBD1 (6 bases). This CDR3 spans 15 amino acids. The germline V gene encodes CDR1 MGHRA and CDR2 YSYEKL. V was trimmed by 5 bases and J by 7 bases, leaving 20 bases between them.

Only one count was recorded for this clone. The rearrangement links TRBV15 to TRBJ2-7, with 8 bases fitting TRBD1. Germline lookup yields CDR1 LNHNV and CDR2 YYDKDF (reference sequence). V trimming: 3 bases; J trimming: 3 bases; junction bases outside the gene matches: 10. The CDR3 covers 16 residues. CDR3: CATSSGFGTGLYEQYF. CDR3 DNA: TGTGCCACCAGCAGTGGGTTCGGGACAGGTCTCTACGAGCAGTACTTC. Full variable domain (rest looked up from reference TRBV15 and TRBJ2-7): DAMVIQNPRYQVTQFGKPVTLSCSQTLNHNVMYWYQQKSSQAPKLLFHYYDKDFNNEADTPDNFQSRRPNTSFCFLDIRSPGLGDTAMYLCATSSGFGTGLYEQYFGPGTRLTVT.

This sequence joins TRBV6-6 and TRBJ1-3; TRBD1 matches at 7 bases. V gave up 0 bases and J gave up 3 bases; unmatched junction bases: 2. The germline CDR1 and CDR2 sequences are MNHNY and SVGAGI (reference sequence). The CDR3 has 15 amino acids. The CDR3 nucleotides are TGTGCCAGCAGTTACTCGACAGGGAATGGAAACACCATATATTTT. Protein: CASSYSTGNGNTIYF.

V and J are TRBV29-1 and TRBJ2-5; 9 bases line up with TRBD2. Looked up from germline, CDR1 is SQVTM and CDR2 is ANQGSEA. The CDR3 has 11 amino acids. J lost 10 bases, V lost 6 bases, and 6 bases had no gene match. The CDR3 DNA reads TGCAGCGTCTCGGCGGGGGGGGACCAGTACTTC. Its protein product is CSVSAGGDQYF.

The rearrangement links TRBV24-1 to TRBJ2-3; no firm D call. CDR3 length equals 13 residues. V lost 9 bases and J 4 bases, leaving 13 bases between the germline ends. Germline V lookup: CDR1 KGHDR, CDR2 SFDVKD. The CDR3, as DNA: TGTGCCACCGCAGACTGGTCCTCAGATACGCAGTATTTT. Amino acids: CATADWSSDTQYF.

This chain connects TRBV11-2 to TRBJ2-7; D may be TRBD1 (5 bases). Germline CDR1 and CDR2: SGHAT and FQNNGV. Trimming shortened V by 1 base and J by 6 bases, and 13 bases separated the two germline ends. The CDR3 is made up of 14 amino acids. The CDR3 here is CASSLGPGLGEQYF. CDR3 in DNA: TGTGCCAGCAGCTTAGGGCCAGGGTTGGGCGAGCAGTACTTC.

The V call is TRBV5-4, the J call TRBJ1-2, with TRBD1 matching over 8 bases. The CDR3 extends over 15 amino acids. CDR1 is SGHNT and CDR2 is YYREEE in the germline V gene (reference sequence). The trim removed 0 bases at V and 4 bases at J, leaving 5 bases unmatched. CDR3 bases: TGTGCCAGCAGCTTGGTGACAGGGGTGGGCTATGGCTACACCTTC. This sequence encodes CASSLVTGVGYGYTF.

CDR3 amino acids: CASSYSRVGQADGENIQYF. CDR3 sequence (DNA): TGTGCCAGCAGTTACTCACGAGTAGGACAGGCTGATGGCGAAAACATTCAGTACTTC. The chain is built from TRBV6-2 or TRBV6-3 and TRBJ2-4, with TRBD1 identical over 7 bases. Germline assignment: CDR1 MNHEY and CDR2 SVGEGT. V shed 0 bases, J shed 5 bases, and the junction held 16 bases outside the gene matches. CDR3 size: 19 residues.

This clone was recorded only once. This rearrangement joins TRBV7-8 to TRBJ1-5, with a possible D match to TRBD1 (5 bases). The CDR3 is 13 residues long. Germline V gives CDR1 SGHVS, CDR2 FQNEAQ. With 3 bases removed from V and 6 bases from J, the gap between germline ends came to 9 bases. CDR3 nucleotide sequence: TGTGCCAGCAGCTTCCAGGGAAGTCAGCCCCAGCATTTT. Amino acid sequence: CASSFQGSQPQHF.

The CDR3 here is CASSPSRASDEQYF. The CDR3 DNA reads TGTGCCAGCAGCCCCTCTCGGGCTAGCGATGAGCAGTACTTC. The V gene is TRBV4-2, the J gene TRBJ2-7; perhaps TRBD2 as D (6 bases). The germline V gene has CDR1 LGHNA and CDR2 YNFKEQ. The CDR3 consists of 14 residues. The V end was cut by 4 bases, the J end by 7 bases, with 17 bases between.

The sample holds one count of this clone. DNA for the CDR3: TGTGCCAGCAGCTTCATCGCTAGCGGGGACTACAATGAGCAGTTCTTC. Protein: CASSFIASGDYNEQFF. The chain employs TRBV7-3 and TRBJ2-1; 9 positions agree with TRBD2. CDR3 size: 16 residues. The ends lost 3 bases at V and 3 bases at J; junction bases unmatched: 6. Looked up from germline, CDR1 is SGHTA and CDR2 is FQGTGA.

This clone has a handful of counts. The chain has TRBV15 and TRBJ1-1; D may be TRBD1 (6 bases). Germline V gene lookup returns CDR1 LNHNV and CDR2 YYDKDF (reference sequence). The CDR3 is made up of 15 amino acids. Deletions cut 3 bases from V and 1 base from J, with 12 bases between. The CDR3 is CATSSGGASNTEAFF. CDR3 nucleotides: TGTGCCACCAGCAGTGGGGGGGCCTCGAACACTGAAGCTTTCTTT.

CDR3 protein: CASSRKGLAVNTGELFF. CDR3 in DNA: TGTGCCAGCAGCCGAAAGGGACTAGCGGTGAACACCGGGGAGCTGTTTTTT. This chain connects TRBV3-1 (or the pseudogene TRBV3-2) to TRBJ2-2; 11 bases line up with TRBD2. Trimming took 4 bases from V and 1 from J; bases not matched to a gene: 5. CDR3 length: 17 amino acids. CDR1 and CDR2 from the germline V gene are LGHDT and YNNKEL (reference sequence).

This chain connects TRBV5-1 to TRBJ1-1, with D unclear. Germline V lookup: CDR1 SGHRS, CDR2 YFSETQ. The CDR3 is 12 amino acids. Trimming cost V 1 base and J 7 bases, with 8 bases left between them. Here the CDR3 reads CASSLRQDEAFF. The CDR3 DNA is TGCGCCAGCAGCTTGAGGCAGGATGAAGCTTTCTTT.

This clone was picked up one time. V and J are TRBV18 and TRBJ1-3; D is possibly TRBD1 (6 bases). Looked up from germline, CDR1 is KGHSH and CDR2 is LQKENI. The CDR3 runs 15 residues. The V end was cut by 6 bases, the J end by 0 bases, with 12 bases between. CDR3 region: CASSHGQTSGNTIYF. The DNA of the CDR3 is TGTGCCAGCTCTCACGGACAGACCTCTGGAAACACCATATATTTT.

This rearrangement joins TRBV3-1 (or the pseudogene TRBV3-2) to TRBJ1-2, with TRBD1 matching 10 bases. Germline-derived CDR1 and CDR2 are LGHDT and YNNKEL (reference sequence). The CDR3 has 15 amino acids. V lost 4 bases and J lost 6; bases outside the gene matches: 8. The CDR3 loop reads CASSPKPGTGDGYTF. The CDR3 DNA is TGTGCCAGCAGCCCGAAACCCGGGACAGGGGATGGCTACACCTTC.

V is TRBV2 and J is TRBJ1-1, with 7 nucleotides matching TRBD1. Trimming at V came to 6 bases and at J to 0 bases, leaving 10 bases not matched to a gene. The CDR3 totals 16 residues. CDR1 and CDR2 from the germline V gene are SNHLY and FYNNEI. CDR3 bases: TGTGCCAGCAGATCCACCGGGACAGTCATGAACACTGAAGCTTTCTTT. This sequence encodes CASRSTGTVMNTEAFF.

V and J are TRBV12-3 or TRBV12-4 and TRBJ2-5, with D unresolved. The CDR3 is 13 amino acids. Trimming removed 0 bases at V and 5 bases at J, with 7 bases between. DNA for the CDR3: TGTGCCAGCAGTTTAGCCGAGATGGAGACCCAGTACTTC. Translating it yields CASSLAEMETQYF.

The chain joins TRBV20-1 to TRBJ2-7; possible D gene TRBD1, 6 bases. Trimming pared 3 bases from V and 6 bases from J, leaving 18 bases between. Germline CDR1 DFQATT, CDR2 SNEGSKA (reference sequence). The CDR3 contains 14 residues. This CDR3 reads CSASPGHVGFEQYF. CDR3 sequence (DNA): TGCAGTGCTAGTCCGGGACATGTGGGGTTCGAGCAGTACTTC.